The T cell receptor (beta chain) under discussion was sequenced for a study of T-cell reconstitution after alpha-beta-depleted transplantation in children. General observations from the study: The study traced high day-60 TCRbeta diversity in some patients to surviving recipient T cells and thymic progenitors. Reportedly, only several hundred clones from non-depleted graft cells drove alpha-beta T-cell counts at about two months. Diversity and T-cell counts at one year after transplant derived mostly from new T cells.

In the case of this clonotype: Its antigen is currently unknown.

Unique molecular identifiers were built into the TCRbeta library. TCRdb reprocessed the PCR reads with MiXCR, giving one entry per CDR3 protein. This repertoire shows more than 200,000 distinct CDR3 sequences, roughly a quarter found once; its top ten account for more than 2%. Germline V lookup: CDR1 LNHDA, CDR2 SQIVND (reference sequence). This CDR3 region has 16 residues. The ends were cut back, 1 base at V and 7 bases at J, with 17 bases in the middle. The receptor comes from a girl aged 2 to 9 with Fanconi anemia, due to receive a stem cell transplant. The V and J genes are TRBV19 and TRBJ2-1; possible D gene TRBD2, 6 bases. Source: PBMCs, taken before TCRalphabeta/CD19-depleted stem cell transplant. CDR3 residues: CASSIVVGPRGNEQFF. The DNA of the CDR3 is TGTGCCAGTAGTATAGTGGTAGGGCCCCGGGGGAATGAGCAGTTCTTC.